One and the same sample provided the 18 T cell receptor beta chains below, sequenced in a study of blood T cells in healthy people across ages. Combining a sample-barcoded 5' primer with a J-beta primer mix, a second PCR ran for roughly 7 to 12 cycles. MiXCR, applied by TCRdb to the 5' RACE reads, yields one record per CDR3 protein. The table shows a few hundred thousand distinct CDR3 sequences, with roughly 28% occurring only once. The sequencing input was blood. Receptors were obtained from a woman aged 70-85 years in good health.

This clonotype was seen a handful of times. At one of its ends the junction is not consistent with the germline gene, which may arise from a read error. The chain combines TRBV5-1 with TRBJ2-5; possibly TRBD1 or TRBD2 for D (6 bases each). Looked up from germline, CDR1 is SGHRS and CDR2 is YFSETQ. This CDR3 region has 14 residues. CDR3 bases: TGTGCCAGCAGCTTAGGAGGGGGGAAAGAGACCCAGTACTTC. It specifies CASSLGGGKETQYF.

The chain links TRBV7-2 to TRBJ2-5, with 7 bases aligning to TRBD1. CDR1 is SGHTA and CDR2 is FQGNSA in the germline V gene. V trimming: 3 bases; J trimming: 4 bases; junction bases outside the gene matches: 5. This CDR3 spans 14 amino acids. In DNA, the CDR3 is TGTGCCAGCAGCTTTGACAGGGTAGGAGAGACCCAGTACTTC. It translates to CASSFDRVGETQYF. The whole variable domain, filled in from reference TRBV7-2 and TRBJ2-5, reads GAGVSQSPSNKVTEKGKDVELRCDPISGHTALYWYRQSLGQGLEFLIYFQGNSAPDKSGLPSDRFSAERTGGSVSTLTIQRTQQEDSAVYLCASSFDRVGETQYFGPGTRLLVL.

The chain recombines TRBV24-1 with TRBJ2-1; D unclear. Trimming removed 7 bases from V and 5 bases from J, with 17 bases in between. Germline V gives CDR1 KGHDR, CDR2 SFDVKD. This CDR3 contains 15 residues. Written as DNA, the CDR3 is TGTGCCACCAGCGATCCCTATCGGTCCAACAATGAGCAGTTCTTC. This translates into CATSDPYRSNNEQFF.

The CDR3 is CASSPQMGQHEQFF. The CDR3 DNA reads as TGCGCCAGCAGCCCACAGATGGGGCAGCATGAGCAGTTCTTC. The chain couples TRBV4-3 to TRBJ2-5, with a weak D call TRBD1 (5 bases). The end of the DNA aligns better with TRBJ2-1, so the J call may be wrong. This CDR3 is 14 amino acids long. CDR1 and CDR2 from the germline V gene are LGHNA and YSLEER.

The table lists this clonotype with a few counts. The chain couples TRBV7-2 to TRBJ2-5, with D possibly TRBD2 on 5 matching bases. Germline V gene sequence: CDR1 SGHTA, CDR2 FQGNSA. V was cut by 5 bases and J by 0 bases, with 10 bases left in between. There are 14 residues in the CDR3. Here the CDR3 reads CASSRGPNQETQYF. The CDR3 nucleotides read TGTGCCAGCAGCCGAGGGCCTAACCAAGAGACCCAGTACTTC.

This clonotype turned up a few times. This CDR3 is CAISESPGSNTEAFF. CDR3 coding DNA: TGTGCCATCAGTGAGTCGCCGGGTTCGAACACTGAAGCTTTCTTT. V is TRBV10-3 and J is TRBJ1-1; D not certain. Per germline, CDR1 ENHRY and CDR2 SYGVKD. This CDR3 has 15 amino acids. V was trimmed by 0 bases and J by 1 base, leaving 9 bases between them.

The CDR3 is CASDTGNGNTIYF. CDR3 nucleotide sequence: TGTGCCAGCGACACAGGGAATGGAAACACCATATATTTT. This chain uses TRBV6-6 with TRBJ1-3; weak D call: TRBD1 (6 bases). This CDR3 has 13 residues. Germline V CDR1 and CDR2: MNHNY, SVGAGI (reference sequence). With 8 bases removed from V and 3 bases from J, the gap between germline ends came to 11 bases.

This clonotype was counted between two and nine times. V and J are TRBV4-3 and TRBJ2-1; no firm D call. The germline gives CDR1 LGHNA, CDR2 YSLEER. V was cut by 0 bases and J by 5 bases, with 11 bases left in between. This CDR3 is built from 15 residues. The CDR3 bases are TGCGCCAGCAGCCAAGAATTGCGACCTCACAATGAGCAGTTCTTC. It codes for CASSQELRPHNEQFF.

The chain is built from TRBV12-3 or TRBV12-4 and TRBJ1-1; a possible D gene is TRBD1 (5 bases). CDR3 length equals 13 residues. The V end lost 3 bases, the J end lost 5 bases, and 10 bases lay between the germline ends. For the CDR3, the DNA is TGTGCCAGCAGTTTGGGGGGAGCGACTGAAGCTTTCTTT. It is translated as CASSLGGATEAFF.

This chain joins TRBV6-2 or TRBV6-3 and TRBJ2-7; no firm D call. The CDR3 has 14 amino acids. CDR1 and CDR2 (germline): MNHEY, SVGEGT. V lost 2 bases and J lost 0, with 8 bases in between. The CDR3 DNA is TGTGCCAGCAGTTACCCGGCCGACTCCTACGAGCAGTACTTC. It translates to CASSYPADSYEQYF.

This clonotype was detected a few times. The J gene is TRBJ2-4, the V gene TRBV6-2 or TRBV6-3, with TRBD2 as a possible D gene (5 bases). V lost 4 bases to trimming and J lost 0 bases, with 13 bases between them. Germline loops: CDR1 MNHEY, CDR2 SVGEGT. The CDR3 is made up of 16 amino acids. DNA of the CDR3: TGTGCCAGCAGTTTGGCCGGGATCCGAGCCAAAAACATTCAGTACTTC. This gives the protein CASSLAGIRAKNIQYF.

This clonotype was detected only a few times. V usage is TRBV6-6 and J usage is TRBJ1-1, with 8 bases lining up with TRBD1. The CDR3 consists of 13 residues. V lost 6 bases and J lost 6; bases outside the gene matches: 6. Germline V CDR1 and CDR2: MNHNY, SVGAGI (reference sequence). Here the CDR3 DNA reads TGTGCCAGCAGCGGACAGGGAGTAGCTGAAGCTTTCTTT. Encoded protein: CASSGQGVAEAFF.

The sample holds many counts of this clonotype. The chain employs TRBV7-2 and TRBJ2-5; D is possibly TRBD2 (6 bases). This CDR3 contains 13 residues. Trimming took 5 bases from V and 5 from J, leaving 12 bases between them. The germline CDR1 and CDR2 sequences are SGHTA and FQGNSA. The CDR3 nucleotides are TGTGCCAGCAGCCGGTGGGAGGAGGAGACCCAGTACTTC. Translating gives CASSRWEEETQYF.

This clonotype has ten or more counts. The chain carries TRBV7-8 and TRBJ2-5; D not certain. Per germline, CDR1 SGHVS and CDR2 FQNEAQ. This CDR3 region has 13 residues. V gave up 5 bases and J gave up 0 bases, with 7 bases separating them. DNA for the CDR3: TGTGCCAGCAGCCGATATAACCAAGAGACCCAGTACTTC. This codes for CASSRYNQETQYF.

This clonotype was picked up a small number of times. The chain is built from TRBV7-2 and TRBJ2-7; D not certain. With 4 bases removed from V and 3 bases from J, the gap between germline ends came to 16 bases. Germline CDR1 is SGHTA and CDR2 is FQGNSA. This CDR3 has 15 amino acids. The CDR3 protein is CASSSVFGVGYEQYF. The CDR3 DNA follows: TGTGCCAGCAGCTCAGTGTTTGGGGTTGGCTACGAGCAGTACTTC.

The chain links TRBV20-1 to TRBJ2-1; 9 bases are a match to TRBD2. Germline V gene data show CDR1 as DFQATT and CDR2 as SNEGSKA (reference sequence). V was clipped by 0 bases and J by 6 bases; unmatched bases: 6. The CDR3 is 15 residues long. CDR3 loop: CSAREHGTSRNEQFF. Written as DNA, the CDR3 is TGCAGTGCTAGAGAACATGGGACTAGCCGCAATGAGCAGTTCTTC.

The genes are TRBV4-1 and TRBJ2-1; D ambiguous. V was cut by 1 base and J by 15 bases, with 13 bases left in between. This CDR3 region has 12 residues. Per germline, CDR1 MGHRA and CDR2 YSYEKL. The CDR3 DNA reads TGCGCCAGCAGCCAAGGGTTGCTATTAAGGTTCTTC. This translates into CASSQGLLLRFF.

V is TRBV6-2 or TRBV6-3 and J is TRBJ2-1; 7 nucleotides agree with TRBD2. In germline, CDR1 is MNHEY, CDR2 SVGEGT. V was clipped by 5 bases and J by 4 bases; unmatched bases: 8. This CDR3 contains 15 residues. The CDR3 coding sequence is TGTGCCAGCAGTCCTGGGAGGGAAGGGTACAATGAGCAGTTCTTC. Its protein product is CASSPGREGYNEQFF.